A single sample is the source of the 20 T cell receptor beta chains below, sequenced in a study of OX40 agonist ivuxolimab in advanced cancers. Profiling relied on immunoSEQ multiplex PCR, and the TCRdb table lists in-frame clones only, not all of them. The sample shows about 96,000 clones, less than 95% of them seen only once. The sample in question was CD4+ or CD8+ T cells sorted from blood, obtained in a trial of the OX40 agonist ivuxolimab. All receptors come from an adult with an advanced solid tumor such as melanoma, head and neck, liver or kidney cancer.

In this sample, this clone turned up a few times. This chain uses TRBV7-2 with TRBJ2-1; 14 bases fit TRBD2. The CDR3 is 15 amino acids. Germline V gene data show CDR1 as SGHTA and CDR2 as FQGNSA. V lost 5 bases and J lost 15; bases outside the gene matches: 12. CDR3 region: CASSRGTSGSDPRFF. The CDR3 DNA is TGTGCCAGCAGCAGAGGGACTAGCGGGAGCGATCCACGGTTCTTC.

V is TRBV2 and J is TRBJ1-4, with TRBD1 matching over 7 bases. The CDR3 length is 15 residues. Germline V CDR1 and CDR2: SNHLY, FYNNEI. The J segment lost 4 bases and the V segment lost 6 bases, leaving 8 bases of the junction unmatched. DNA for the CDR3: TGTGCCAGCAGCCCTCCGGGACAGATTAATGAAAAACTGTTTTTT. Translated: CASSPPGQINEKLFF.

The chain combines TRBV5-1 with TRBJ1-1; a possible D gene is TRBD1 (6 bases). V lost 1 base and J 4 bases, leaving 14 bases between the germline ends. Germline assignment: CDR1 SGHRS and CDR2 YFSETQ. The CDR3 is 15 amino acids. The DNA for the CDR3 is TGCGCCAGCAGCTTGTTAGCCCAGGGGATCACTGAAGCTTTCTTT. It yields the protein CASSLLAQGITEAFF.

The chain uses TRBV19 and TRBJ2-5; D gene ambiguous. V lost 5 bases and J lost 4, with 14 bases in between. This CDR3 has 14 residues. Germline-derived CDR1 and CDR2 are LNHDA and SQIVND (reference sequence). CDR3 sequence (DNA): TGTGCCAGTAGTGATGGACGGAATCGAGAGACCCAGTACTTC. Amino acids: CASSDGRNRETQYF.

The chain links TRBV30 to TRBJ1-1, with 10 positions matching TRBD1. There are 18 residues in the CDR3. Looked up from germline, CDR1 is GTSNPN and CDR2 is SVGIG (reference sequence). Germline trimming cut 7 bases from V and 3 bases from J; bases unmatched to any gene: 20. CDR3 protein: CALKPGDRGPGWDTEAFF. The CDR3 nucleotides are TGTGCCTTGAAACCAGGAGACAGGGGGCCGGGATGGGACACTGAAGCTTTCTTT.

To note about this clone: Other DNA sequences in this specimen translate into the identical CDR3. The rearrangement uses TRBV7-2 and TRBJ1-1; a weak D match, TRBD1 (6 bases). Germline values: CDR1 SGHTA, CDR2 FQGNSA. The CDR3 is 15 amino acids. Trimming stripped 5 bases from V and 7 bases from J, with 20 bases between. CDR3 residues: CASSPLGGQTGEAFF. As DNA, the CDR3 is TGTGCCAGCAGCCCATTAGGGGGACAAACAGGTGAAGCTTTCTTT.

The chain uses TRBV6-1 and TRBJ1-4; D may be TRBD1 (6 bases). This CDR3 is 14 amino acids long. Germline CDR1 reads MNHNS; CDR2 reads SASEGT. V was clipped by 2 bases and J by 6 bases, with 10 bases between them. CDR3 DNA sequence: TGTGCCAGCAGTGAAAGGGGGGGAGATGAAAAACTGTTTTTT. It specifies CASSERGGDEKLFF.

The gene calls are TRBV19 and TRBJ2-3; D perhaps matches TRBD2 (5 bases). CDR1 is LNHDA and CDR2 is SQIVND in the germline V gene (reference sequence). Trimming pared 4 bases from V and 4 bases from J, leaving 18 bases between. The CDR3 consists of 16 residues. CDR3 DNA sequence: TGTGCCAGTAGTACCAGCCCCGGGATGGATTCAGATACGCAGTATTTT. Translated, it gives CASSTSPGMDSDTQYF.

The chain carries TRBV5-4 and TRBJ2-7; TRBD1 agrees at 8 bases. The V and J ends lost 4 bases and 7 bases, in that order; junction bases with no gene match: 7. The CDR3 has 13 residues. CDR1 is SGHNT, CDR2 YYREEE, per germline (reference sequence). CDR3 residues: CASSIWTGREQYF. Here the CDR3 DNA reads TGTGCCAGCAGCATCTGGACAGGGAGGGAGCAGTACTTC.

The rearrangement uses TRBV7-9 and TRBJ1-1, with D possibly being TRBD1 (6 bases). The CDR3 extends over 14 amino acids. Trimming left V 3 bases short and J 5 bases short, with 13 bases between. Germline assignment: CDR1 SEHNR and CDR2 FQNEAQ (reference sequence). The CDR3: CASSFRGPRTEAFF. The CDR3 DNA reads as TGTGCCAGCAGCTTCAGGGGTCCGAGGACTGAAGCTTTCTTT.

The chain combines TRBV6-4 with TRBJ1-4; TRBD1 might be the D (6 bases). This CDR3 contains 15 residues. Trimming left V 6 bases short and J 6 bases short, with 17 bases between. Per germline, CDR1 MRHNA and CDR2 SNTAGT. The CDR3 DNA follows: TGTGCCAGCAGCAGGACAGAGCGGGAGGATGAAAAACTGTTTTTT. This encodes CASSRTEREDEKLFF.

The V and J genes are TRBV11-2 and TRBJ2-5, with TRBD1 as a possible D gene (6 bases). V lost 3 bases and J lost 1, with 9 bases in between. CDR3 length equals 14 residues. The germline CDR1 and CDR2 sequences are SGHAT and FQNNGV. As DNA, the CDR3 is TGTGCCAGCAGCTTGGACAGATTCCAAGAGACCCAGTACTTC. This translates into CASSLDRFQETQYF.

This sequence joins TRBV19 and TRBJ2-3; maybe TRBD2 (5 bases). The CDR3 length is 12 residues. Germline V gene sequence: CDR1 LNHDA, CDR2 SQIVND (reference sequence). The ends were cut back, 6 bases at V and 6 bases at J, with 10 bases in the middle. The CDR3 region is CASSPTGDTQYF. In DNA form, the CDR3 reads TGTGCCAGTAGCCCCACGGGGGATACGCAGTATTTT.

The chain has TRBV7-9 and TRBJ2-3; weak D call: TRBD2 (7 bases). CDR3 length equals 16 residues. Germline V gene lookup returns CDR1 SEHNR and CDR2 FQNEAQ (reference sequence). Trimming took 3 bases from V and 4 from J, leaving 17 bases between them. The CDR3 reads CASSFSTTGRADTQYF. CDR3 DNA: TGTGCCAGCAGCTTTAGTACTACAGGGAGGGCAGATACGCAGTATTTT.

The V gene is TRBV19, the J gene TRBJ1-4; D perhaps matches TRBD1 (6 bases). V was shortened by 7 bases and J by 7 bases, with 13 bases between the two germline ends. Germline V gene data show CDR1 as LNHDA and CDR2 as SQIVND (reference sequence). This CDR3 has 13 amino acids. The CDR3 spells CASNTGIREKLFF. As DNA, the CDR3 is TGTGCCAGTAACACAGGGATCCGTGAAAAACTGTTTTTT.

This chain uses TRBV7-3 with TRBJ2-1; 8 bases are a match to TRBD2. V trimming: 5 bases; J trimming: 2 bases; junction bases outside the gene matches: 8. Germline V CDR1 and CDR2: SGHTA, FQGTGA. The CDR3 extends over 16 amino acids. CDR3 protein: CASSTQGLGPYNEQFF. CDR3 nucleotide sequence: TGTGCCAGCAGCACCCAGGGACTAGGTCCCTACAATGAGCAGTTCTTC.

In DNA, the CDR3 is TGCGCCAGCAGACTAGACACTAGCACAGATACGCAGTATTTT. It is translated as CASRLDTSTDTQYF. V is TRBV5-1 and J is TRBJ2-3; TRBD2 is a possible D gene (5 bases). This CDR3 is 14 amino acids long. Germline lookup yields CDR1 SGHRS and CDR2 YFSETQ. Trimming stripped 5 bases from V and 0 bases from J, with 10 bases between.

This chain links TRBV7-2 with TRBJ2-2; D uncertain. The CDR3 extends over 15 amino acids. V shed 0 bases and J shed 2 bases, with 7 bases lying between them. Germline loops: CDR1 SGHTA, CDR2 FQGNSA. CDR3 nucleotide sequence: TGTGCCAGCAGCTTAGCGGGAATCAACACCGGGGAGCTGTTTTTT. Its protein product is CASSLAGINTGELFF.

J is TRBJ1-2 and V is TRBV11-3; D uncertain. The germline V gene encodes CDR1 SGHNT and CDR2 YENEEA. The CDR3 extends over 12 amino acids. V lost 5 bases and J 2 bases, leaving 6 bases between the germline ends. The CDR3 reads CASSHRNYGYTF. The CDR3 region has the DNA TGTGCCAGCAGCCACCGGAACTATGGCTACACCTTC.

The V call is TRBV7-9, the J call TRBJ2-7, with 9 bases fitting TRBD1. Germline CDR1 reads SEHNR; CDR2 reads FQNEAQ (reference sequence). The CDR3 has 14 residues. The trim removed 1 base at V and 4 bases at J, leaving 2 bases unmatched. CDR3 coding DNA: TGTGCCAGCAGCTTAGGGACAGGGGTGTACGAGCAGTACTTC. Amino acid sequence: CASSLGTGVYEQYF.